This entry describes one TCR beta chain. As yet, its antigen is unknown. These data come from a study of T cells after yellow fever vaccination. The wider study: Fractions with few cells were prepared using SMART-Seq v4 Ultra Low Input. Whole-study results and caveats: Peak timing came faster in the weaker secondary response, day 5 versus 15. Post-booster reappearance was seen for most primary-vaccination clones (around 96% CD4, around 91% CD8).

Trimming took off 1 base at V and 2 bases at J, with 10 bases between the two ends. Germline CDR1 reads SGHTA; CDR2 reads FQGNSA. The CDR3 loop spans 15 amino acids. 5'RACE template switching generated TCR cDNA, adding a universal primer site and UMIs. TCRdb redid the calling of the 5' RACE reads with MiXCR, one entry per CDR3 protein. The repertoire has approximately 550,000 distinct CDR3 sequences, about 19% of them found once; the top ten carry roughly 13%. The TCR comes from a man aged 25 to 40 who received the YFV17D yellow fever vaccine. This chain joins TRBV7-2 and TRBJ2-3; the D gene is possibly TRBD2 (5 bases). This material consisted of PBMCs, taken 15 days after the yellow fever booster vaccination. Written as DNA, the CDR3 is TGTGCCAGCAGCTTAGTTGGAGGAACCACAGATACGCAGTATTTT. Translating it yields CASSLVGGTTDTQYF.